A selection of T cell receptor beta chains follows, all from one sample in a study of cytomegalovirus exposure and HLA in healthy donors. The table came from immunoSEQ multiplex PCR; TCRdb's copy has only in-frame clones and leaves some out. Of 150,000 to 200,000 clones in the sample, around 79% were seen once. The sample consisted of PBMCs. The receptors shown here come from a woman in her 50s in good health and CMV-seronegative. Both conserved end residues are part of each CDR3. A D gene is named only where the DNA matches it firmly. Clone size is shown for a subset of rows, as once, few, many or a class of expanded clone.

clone_size d_call j_call v_call cdr3_nt cdr3_aa
. TRBD2 TRBJ2-5 TRBV9 TGTGCCAGCAGCGCGACTAGCGGGGAATCTGTAGAGACCCAGTACTTC CASSATSGESVETQYF
. . TRBJ1-4 TRBV9 TGTGCCAGCACCCAGACGACGGGAAAAGGAAAACTGTTTTTT CASTQTTGKGKLFF
. TRBD1 TRBJ2-4 TRBV5-1 TGCGCCAGCAGCCTACAGACAGGGGCCAAAAACATTCAGTACTTC CASSLQTGAKNIQYF
. . TRBJ1-1 TRBV10-3 TGTGCCATCAGTGACAGGACTGAAGCTTTCTTT CAISDRTEAFF
. TRBD2 TRBJ2-5 TRBV29-1 TGCAGCGTTAACTCTTATGGACTAGCGGGAGAGACCCAGTACTTC CSVNSYGLAGETQYF
. TRBD2 TRBJ2-7 TRBV7-6 TGTGCCAGCAGCGCAGAGACTAGCGGGAGCTCCTACGAGCAGTACTTC CASSAETSGSSYEQYF
. TRBD1 TRBJ1-4 TRBV28 TGTGCCAGCAGTTCCCCCGGACAGGCCTTTGAAAAACTGTTTTTT CASSSPGQAFEKLFF
. . TRBJ2-2 TRBV5-1 TGCGCCAGCAGTTTCGACATGCGCACCGGGGAGCTGTTTTTT CASSFDMRTGELFF
once . TRBJ2-2 TRBV6-5 TGTGCCAGCAGTTTGGGAGGCGGGGAGCTGTTTTTT CASSLGGGELFF
. . TRBJ2-2 TRBV2 TGTGCCAGTAAACAGGTTTTTTCGGCCGGGGAGCTGTTTTTT CASKQVFSAGELFF
. . TRBJ1-1 TRBV18 TGTGCCAGCTCCTATGAGGTGAACACTGAAGCTTTCTTT CASSYEVNTEAFF
once . TRBJ1-3 TRBV4-3 TGCGCCAGCAGCCAAAAATTGGGGGCGGGGGGTGGCGGAAACACCATATATTTT CASSQKLGAGGGGNTIYF
. TRBD2 TRBJ2-3 TRBV2 TGTGCCAGCATTCTAGCGGGAGCCCCAGATACGCAGTATTTT CASILAGAPDTQYF
. . TRBJ2-7 TRBV21-1 TGTGCCAGCAGCGGACTAGCGGGCTACGAGCAGTACTTC CASSGLAGYEQYF
once . TRBJ2-5 TRBV29-1 TGCAGCGTTGAACAGGTCACCGAGACCCAGTACTTC CSVEQVTETQYF
. TRBD2 TRBJ2-1 TRBV29-1 TGCAGCGTTGACGAGGGACTAGCGGGAGTGGGTGAGCAGTTCTTC CSVDEGLAGVGEQFF
. TRBD1 TRBJ2-7 TRBV27 TGTGCCAGCAGTCCAAGTCTTTTGGGACAGTACGAGCAGTACTTC CASSPSLLGQYEQYF
. TRBD1 TRBJ1-6 TRBV15 TGTGCCGCGGGACAGGGGTATTCACCCCTCCACTTT CAAGQGYSPLHF
. . TRBJ1-2 TRBV2 TGTGCCAGCGTTGTGGAGGATCTGTATGGCTACACCTTC CASVVEDLYGYTF
. TRBD2 TRBJ2-3 TRBV28 TGTGCCAGCTGTACTAGCGGGAGCCTGGATACGCAGTATTTT CASCTSGSLDTQYF
. . TRBJ2-7 TRBV28 TGTGCCAGCAGCCTAGCATATCGAGGCGACGAGCAGTACTTC CASSLAYRGDEQYF
. . TRBJ1-6 TRBV7-2 TGTGCCAGCAGCCCGCGGGGTAATTCACCCCTCCACTTT CASSPRGNSPLHF
. . TRBJ1-2 TRBV5-6 TGTGCCAGCAGCTTGGTCGGCAGGGTAGGCTATGGCTACACCTTC CASSLVGRVGYGYTF
. . TRBJ1-2 TRBV7-9 TGTGCCAGCAGCTTACAGGGGAATGGGAACTATGGCTACACCTTC CASSLQGNGNYGYTF
. TRBD2 TRBJ2-1 TRBV28 TGTGCCAGCACCAACTCCGGGGGGGCGCAAAATGAGCAGTTCTTC CASTNSGGAQNEQFF
. . TRBJ2-7 TRBV28 TGTGCCAGCAGTCGATCCGACAGAAGCTCCTACGAGCAGTACTTC CASSRSDRSSYEQYF
. . TRBJ1-4 TRBV28 TGTGCCAGCAGTACCGGACAGTTCGAAAAACTGTTTTTT CASSTGQFEKLFF
. TRBD1 TRBJ1-2 TRBV30 TGTGCCTGGAGTGCAAGGACAGGGAAGGACTATGGCTACACCTTC CAWSARTGKDYGYTF
. TRBD1 TRBJ1-1 TRBV5-1 TGCGCCAGCAGCTTCGGGACAGGGAGGCCTCGGGGGACTGAAGCTTTCTTT CASSFGTGRPRGTEAFF
. TRBD2 TRBJ2-1 TRBV28 TGTGCCAGCAGAGGACTAGCGGGAGGGGTCGTCGAGAATGAGCAGTTCTTC CASRGLAGGVVENEQFF
. TRBD2 TRBJ2-1 TRBV6-1 TGTGCCAGCAGCCGACTAGCGGGGGCGCACAATGAGCAGTTCTTC CASSRLAGAHNEQFF
. . TRBJ2-3 TRBV5-6 TGTGCCAGCAGAGCAACTAGCACAGATACGCAGTATTTT CASRATSTDTQYF
. . TRBJ2-7 TRBV13 TGTGCCAGCAGCTCTACTACCGGGTACTACGAGCAGTACTTC CASSSTTGYYEQYF
. TRBD1 TRBJ2-2 TRBV7-9 TGTGCCAGCAGCTTAGCCGGGCACAGGGGTAAGACCGGGGAGCTGTTTTTT CASSLAGHRGKTGELFF
few TRBD1 TRBJ1-2 TRBV28 TGTGCCAGCAGGGGGACAGGCTATGGCTACACCTTC CASRGTGYGYTF
. . TRBJ1-2 TRBV28 TGTGCCAGCAGGGCCGGAGACCCCTACTATGGCTACACCTTC CASRAGDPYYGYTF
few . TRBJ2-3 TRBV6-6 TGTGCCAGCAGTTACTCTCGAGATACGCAGTATTTT CASSYSRDTQYF
. TRBD2 TRBJ2-3 TRBV6-1 TGTGCCAGCAGTGAAGGACTAGCGTCTGTCACAGATACGCAGTATTTT CASSEGLASVTDTQYF
. TRBD1 TRBJ2-5 TRBV28 TGTGCCAGCAGACCGGACAGGAGACGACAAGAGACCCAGTACTTC CASRPDRRRQETQYF
. TRBD2 TRBJ2-3 TRBV7-9 TGTGCCAGCAGCTTCCTCGAGCGGGAGGCGGGTACGCAGTATTTT CASSFLEREAGTQYF
. TRBD2 TRBJ2-7 TRBV4-3 TGCGCCAGCAGCCAAGATCCGACTAGCGGGAGTTATGAGCAGTACTTC CASSQDPTSGSYEQYF
. TRBD2 TRBJ2-7 TRBV7-9 TGTGCCAGCAGCAAGAGCGGGGCGGGAGTACCGTGGGAGCAGTACTTC CASSKSGAGVPWEQYF
once TRBD1 TRBJ1-4 TRBV5-6 TGTGCCAGCAGCAGCCGGGCGACAGGGGAAGGGGGAAATGAAAAACTGTTTTTT CASSSRATGEGGNEKLFF
. . TRBJ1-2 TRBV2 TGTGCCAGCAGTGAGGGTTTAGTCGACAGCTATGGCTACACCTTC CASSEGLVDSYGYTF
few . TRBJ2-2 TRBV6-5 TGTGCCAGCAGGGTGGACAGATACACCGGGGAGCTGTTTTTT CASRVDRYTGELFF
. . TRBJ1-3 TRBV19 TGTGCCAGTAGTATGGGAGGCGTCTCTGGAAACACCATATATTTT CASSMGGVSGNTIYF
. TRBD1 TRBJ1-3 TRBV9 TGTGCCAGCAGCGTAACGACAGGGCCATCTGGAAACACCATATATTTT CASSVTTGPSGNTIYF
. . TRBJ2-2 TRBV19 TGTGCCAGTAGTCTCGGACTCTCGGTGGCCACCGGGGAGCTGTTTTTT CASSLGLSVATGELFF
. . TRBJ1-6 TRBV6-5 TGTGCCAGCAGCGGGGGGCAGGGGCTTTCACCCCTCCACTTT CASSGGQGLSPLHF
. TRBD2 TRBJ2-3 TRBV7-2 TGTGCCAGCAGCTCCGGACTAGCGGGAGGGAGCGGTACGCAGTATTTT CASSSGLAGGSGTQYF
. . TRBJ1-2 TRBV2 TGTGCCAGCGGGGCATCTAACTATGGCTACACCTTC CASGASNYGYTF
. TRBD1 TRBJ1-2 TRBV27 TGTGCCAGCAAGCCCAGGGGGAACTATGGCTACACCTTC CASKPRGNYGYTF
. . TRBJ1-5 TRBV27 TGTGCCAGCAGTCCATGGGGGCAGGGAGGCAATCAGCCCCAGCATTTT CASSPWGQGGNQPQHF
few . TRBJ1-5 TRBV5-5 TGTGCCAGCAGCTTTGGACATCTTAGCAATCAGCCCCAGCATTTT CASSFGHLSNQPQHF
. TRBD1 TRBJ1-4 TRBV7-9 TGTTCCAGCAGCTGGGGCACAGGGGGCCCTAATGAAAAACTGTTTTTT CSSSWGTGGPNEKLFF
. . TRBJ2-7 TRBV15 TGTGCCACCAGCAGGGGGGTCTGGGGGGACGAGCAGTACTTC CATSRGVWGDEQYF